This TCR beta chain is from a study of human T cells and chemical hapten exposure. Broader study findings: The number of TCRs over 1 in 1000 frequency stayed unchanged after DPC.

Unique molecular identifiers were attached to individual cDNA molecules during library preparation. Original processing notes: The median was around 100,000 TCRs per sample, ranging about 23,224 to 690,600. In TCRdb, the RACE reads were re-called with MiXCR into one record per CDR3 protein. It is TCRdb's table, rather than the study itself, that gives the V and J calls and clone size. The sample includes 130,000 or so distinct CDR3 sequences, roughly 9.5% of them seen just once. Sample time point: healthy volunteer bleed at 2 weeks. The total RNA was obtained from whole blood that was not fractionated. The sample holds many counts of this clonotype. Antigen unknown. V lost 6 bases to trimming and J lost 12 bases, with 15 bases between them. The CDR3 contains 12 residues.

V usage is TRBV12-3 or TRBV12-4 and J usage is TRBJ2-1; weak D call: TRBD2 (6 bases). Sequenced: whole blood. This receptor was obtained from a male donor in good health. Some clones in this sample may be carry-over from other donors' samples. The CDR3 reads CASSQTSNWQFF. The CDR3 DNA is TGTGCCAGCAGCCAAACTAGCAACTGGCAGTTCTTC.